One sample yielded the 24 T cell receptor beta chains listed below, sequenced in a study of radiation and T cells in renal cell carcinoma. Time point reported: baseline pretreatment blood. Treatment denoted: 15 Gy SBRT to primary tumor, nephrectomy 4 weeks later. Measured with immunoSEQ multiplex PCR; TCRdb has only the in-frame clones, and not every one. The sample shows 70,000 to 100,000 clones, under 90% of them seen only once. Sample: blood, taken from a patient whose treatment included radiotherapy and nephrectomy. The source of these receptors is a man aged 60 to 69 with renal cell carcinoma.

This sequence joins TRBV29-1 and TRBJ2-3, with D hard to call. The ends were cut back, 4 bases at V and 1 base at J, with 6 bases in the middle. CDR1 and CDR2 (germline): SQVTM, ANQGSEA. The CDR3 contains 12 residues. CDR3 amino acids: CSVVEGTDTQYF. The DNA for the CDR3 is TGCAGCGTTGTGGAAGGCACAGATACGCAGTATTTT.

The chain uses TRBV15 and TRBJ1-2, with TRBD1 as a possible D gene (6 bases). The CDR3 has 15 amino acids. V was pared by 0 bases and J by 4 bases, with 12 bases between. CDR1 and CDR2 from the germline V gene are LNHNV and YYDKDF (reference sequence). CDR3: CATSRDPGALYGYTF. Here the CDR3 DNA reads TGTGCCACCAGCAGAGATCCAGGGGCACTCTATGGCTACACCTTC.

V is TRBV5-1 and J is TRBJ1-1, with 9 bases matching TRBD1. CDR3 length equals 15 residues. Losses at the gene ends were 1 base for V and 4 bases for J; bases not matched to a gene: 5. The germline gives CDR1 SGHRS, CDR2 YFSETQ. The CDR3 sequence is CASSLSRGQGTEAFF. CDR3 sequence (DNA): TGCGCCAGCAGCTTGTCACGGGGACAGGGCACTGAAGCTTTCTTT.

The chain has TRBV29-1 and TRBJ2-3; maybe TRBD2 (6 bases). V was clipped by 2 bases and J by 2 bases, with 20 bases between them. The CDR3 has 17 amino acids. CDR1 SQVTM and CDR2 ANQGSEA come from the germline V gene. This chain's CDR3 is CSVESPSGSGHTDTQYF. The CDR3 DNA sequence: TGCAGCGTTGAATCACCATCGGGTAGCGGCCACACAGATACGCAGTATTTT.

This chain connects TRBV5-1 to TRBJ2-2, with D unresolved. There are 14 residues in the CDR3. Trimming stripped 0 bases from V and 1 base from J, with 4 bases between. Germline lookup yields CDR1 SGHRS and CDR2 YFSETQ. CDR3 coding DNA: TGCGCCAGCAGCTTGGGCAGGAACACCGGGGAGCTGTTTTTT. The encoded protein is CASSLGRNTGELFF.

This clone was seen a few times. The chain carries TRBV6-6 and TRBJ1-1; possible D gene TRBD1, 6 bases. Germline-derived CDR1 and CDR2 are MNHNY and SVGAGI (reference sequence). The CDR3 contains 13 residues. V was shortened by 6 bases and J by 1 base, with 9 bases between the two germline ends. The CDR3: CASRVRGNTEAFF. CDR3 nucleotide sequence: TGTGCCAGCAGGGTCAGGGGGAACACTGAAGCTTTCTTT.

The rearrangement links TRBV27 to TRBJ2-5, with D possibly being TRBD2 (5 bases). Trimming pared 3 bases from V and 4 bases from J, leaving 9 bases between. This CDR3 is built from 13 residues. The germline CDR1 and CDR2 sequences are MNHEY and SMNVEV (reference sequence). The DNA for the CDR3 is TGTGCCAGCAGTTTCCGAGAGGGAGAGACCCAGTACTTC. Protein sequence: CASSFREGETQYF.

This clone was detected many times. This chain links TRBV30 with TRBJ1-1; D gene unclear. The germline V gene has CDR1 GTSNPN and CDR2 SVGIG (reference sequence). The CDR3 is 14 residues long. V was shortened by 4 bases and J by 3 bases, with 15 bases between the two germline ends. CDR3 protein: CAWTKDRRDTEAFF. The CDR3 bases are TGTGCCTGGACCAAAGACCGGAGAGACACTGAAGCTTTCTTT.

The V and J genes are TRBV7-2 and TRBJ2-7; 8 nucleotides agree with TRBD1. The germline V gene has CDR1 SGHTA and CDR2 FQGNSA. The CDR3 totals 14 residues. V lost 4 bases and J lost 3; bases outside the gene matches: 5. The CDR3 DNA is TGTGCCAGCAGCTCTCGGGGACAGGACTACGAGCAGTACTTC. Encoded protein: CASSSRGQDYEQYF.

The chain recombines TRBV30 with TRBJ2-3; 9 bases are shared with TRBD1. The trim removed 0 bases at V and 1 base at J, leaving 5 bases unmatched. There are 16 residues in the CDR3. The germline V gene has CDR1 GTSNPN and CDR2 SVGIG (reference sequence). CDR3 coding DNA: TGTGCCTGGAGTGTGGAGACAGGGGGTGGCACAGATACGCAGTATTTT. Amino acids: CAWSVETGGGTDTQYF.

The chain joins TRBV9 to TRBJ2-6, with a weak D call TRBD1 (6 bases). Trimming removed 0 bases at V and 2 bases at J, with 6 bases between. This CDR3 contains 15 residues. The germline V gene encodes CDR1 SGDLS and CDR2 YYNGEE. CDR3 in amino acids: CASSVDRAGANVLTF. The CDR3 DNA follows: TGTGCCAGCAGCGTAGACAGGGCTGGGGCCAACGTCCTGACTTTC.

This clone has only a few counts. This chain joins TRBV5-1 and TRBJ2-1, with 7 nucleotides matching TRBD2. CDR1 and CDR2 from the germline V gene are SGHRS and YFSETQ. This CDR3 has 14 amino acids. J gave up 7 bases and V 0 bases, and 4 bases lay outside the gene matches. CDR3: CASSLAGLGNEQFF. For the CDR3, the DNA is TGCGCCAGCAGCTTGGCCGGACTAGGGAATGAGCAGTTCTTC.

The rearrangement joins TRBV9 to TRBJ2-1, with D perhaps matching TRBD2 (5 bases). This CDR3 region has 14 residues. With 2 bases removed from V and 8 bases from J, the gap between germline ends came to 14 bases. Germline CDR1 reads SGDLS; CDR2 reads YYNGEE. The DNA of the CDR3 is TGTGCCAGCAGCGTCCGCACTAGTACCCATGAGCAGTTCTTC. This gives the protein CASSVRTSTHEQFF.

The chain links TRBV10-3 to TRBJ2-7; D remains ambiguous. CDR1 is ENHRY and CDR2 is SYGVKD in the germline V gene. The CDR3 has 15 residues. V gave up 0 bases and J gave up 0 bases, with 9 bases separating them. CDR3 coding DNA: TGTGCCATCAGTGAGTCGAATAGCCTCTCCTACGAGCAGTACTTC. It specifies CAISESNSLSYEQYF.

The chain combines TRBV2 with TRBJ1-2; TRBD1 aligns across 8 bases. Germline CDR1 is SNHLY and CDR2 is FYNNEI. The trim removed 8 bases at V and 6 bases at J, leaving 5 bases unmatched. This CDR3 is 12 amino acids long. CDR3 nucleotide sequence: TGTGCCAGCGACGAGACAGGGGATGGCTACACCTTC. Translating it yields CASDETGDGYTF.

The chain couples TRBV13 to TRBJ2-1, with 12 bases aligning to TRBD2. Per the germline V gene, CDR1 is PRHDT and CDR2 is FYEKMQ (reference sequence). V shed 5 bases, J shed 1 base, and the junction held 6 bases outside the gene matches. This CDR3 spans 17 amino acids. The CDR3 DNA follows: TGTGCCAGCAGCGCGAGGACTAGCGGGGTTTCCTACAATGAGCAGTTCTTC. Amino acids: CASSARTSGVSYNEQFF.

J is TRBJ2-1 and V is TRBV5-1; possibly TRBD1 for D (5 bases). This CDR3 spans 15 amino acids. The germline gives CDR1 SGHRS, CDR2 YFSETQ. V lost 0 bases and J lost 9, with 16 bases in between. CDR3 coding DNA: TGCGCCAGCAGCTTGGGTTCAGGGCCCCAAAGTGAGCAGTTCTTC. Its protein is CASSLGSGPQSEQFF.

The chain combines TRBV11-2 with TRBJ2-7; D not resolved. The ends were cut back, 0 bases at V and 5 bases at J, with 5 bases in the middle. The CDR3 loop spans 12 amino acids. Per the germline V gene, CDR1 is SGHAT and CDR2 is FQNNGV. CDR3 loop: CASSLDRHEQYF. The CDR3 nucleotides are TGTGCCAGCAGCTTAGATCGCCACGAGCAGTACTTC.

This chain links TRBV28 with TRBJ1-2; perhaps TRBD1 as D (5 bases). The CDR3 consists of 15 residues. Germline CDR1 reads MDHEN; CDR2 reads SYDVKM. Trimming took 5 bases from V and 9 from J, leaving 22 bases between them. In nucleotides, the CDR3 is TGTGCCAGCAGTCTTCCGACATGGGGCCGGAATAGCTACACCTTC. Translated, it gives CASSLPTWGRNSYTF.

The J gene is TRBJ2-7, the V gene TRBV7-9; D uncertain. CDR3 size: 12 residues. Per germline, CDR1 SEHNR and CDR2 FQNEAQ (reference sequence). V was pared by 7 bases and J by 4 bases, with 11 bases between. The DNA for the CDR3 is TGTGCCAGCACCGACTCGGGTTACGAGCAGTACTTC. It encodes CASTDSGYEQYF.

The gene calls are TRBV7-9 and TRBJ1-5; D call uncertain. The V and J ends lost 5 bases and 0 bases respectively, with 17 bases between them. The germline CDR1 and CDR2 sequences are SEHNR and FQNEAQ (reference sequence). The CDR3 extends over 17 amino acids. CDR3: CASSLEGIGFSNQPQHF. CDR3 sequence (DNA): TGTGCCAGCAGCCTCGAGGGCATTGGTTTTAGCAATCAGCCCCAGCATTTT.

The chain links TRBV18 to TRBJ1-1; D is unclear. The germline V gene encodes CDR1 KGHSH and CDR2 LQKENI. The V gene lost 3 bases and the J gene lost 1 base, with 9 bases spanning the gap. The length of the CDR3 is 14 residues. The CDR3 spells CASSPIWGNTEAFF. The CDR3 region has the DNA TGTGCCAGCTCACCGATCTGGGGGAACACTGAAGCTTTCTTT.

This rearrangement joins TRBV5-6 to TRBJ2-3; TRBD2 aligns across 9 bases. V lost 4 bases and J lost 6; bases outside the gene matches: 9. Germline assignment: CDR1 SGHDT and CDR2 YYEEEE. The CDR3 is 15 amino acids. The CDR3 loop is CASSRGIAGDDTQYF. CDR3 bases: TGTGCCAGCAGCCGTGGGATAGCGGGAGATGATACGCAGTATTTT. Combining the CDR3 with reference TRBV5-6 and TRBJ2-3 gives the whole variable domain DAGVTQSPTHLIKTRGQQVTLRCSPKSGHDTVSWYQQALGQGPQFIFQYYEEEERQRGNFPDRFSGHQFPNYSSELNVNALLLGDSALYLCASSRGIAGDDTQYFGPGTRLTVL.

The chain recombines TRBV2 with TRBJ2-5; D may correspond to TRBD1 or TRBD2 (5 bases each). The V gene's germline CDR1 is SNHLY and CDR2 FYNNEI. There are 16 residues in the CDR3. V was cut by 2 bases and J by 4 bases, with 17 bases left in between. CDR3 loop: CASSEIRDLLSETQYF. CDR3 in DNA: TGTGCCAGCAGTGAAATAAGGGACCTCCTTTCAGAGACCCAGTACTTC. Based on the CDR3 plus reference TRBV2 and TRBJ2-5, the full variable domain is EPEVTQTPSHQVTQMGQEVILRCVPISNHLYFYWYRQILGQKVEFLVSFYNNEISEKSEIFDDQFSVERPDGSNFTLKIRSTKLEDSAMYFCASSEIRDLLSETQYFGPGTRLLVL.